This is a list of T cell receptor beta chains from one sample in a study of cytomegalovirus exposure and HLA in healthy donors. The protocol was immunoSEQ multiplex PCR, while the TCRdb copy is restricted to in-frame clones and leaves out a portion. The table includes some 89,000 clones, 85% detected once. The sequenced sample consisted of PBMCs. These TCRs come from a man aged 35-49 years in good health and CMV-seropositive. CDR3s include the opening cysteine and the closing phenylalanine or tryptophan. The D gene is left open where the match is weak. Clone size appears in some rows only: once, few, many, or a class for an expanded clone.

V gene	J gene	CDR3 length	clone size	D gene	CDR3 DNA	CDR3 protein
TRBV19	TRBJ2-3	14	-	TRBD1	TGTGCCAGTAGGACACAGGGGCAGACAGATACGCAGTATTTT	CASRTQGQTDTQYF
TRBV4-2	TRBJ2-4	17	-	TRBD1	TGTGCCAGCAGCCAAGAAGCAGGGGGAGTTGCCAAAAACATTCAGTACTTC	CASSQEAGGVAKNIQYF
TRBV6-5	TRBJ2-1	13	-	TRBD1	TGTGCCAGCAGGGGCTCAGGGGGTAATGAGCAGTTCTTC	CASRGSGGNEQFF
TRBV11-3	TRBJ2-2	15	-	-	TGTGCCAGCAGCGACCAGGGGTCGGACACCGGGGAGCTGTTTTTT	CASSDQGSDTGELFF
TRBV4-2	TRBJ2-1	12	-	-	TGTGCCAGCAGCCAAGAACTTAGTGAGCAGTTCTTC	CASSQELSEQFF
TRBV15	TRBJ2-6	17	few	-	TGTGCCACCTCAACAGAGGGCCGGCTTTCTGGGGCCAACGTCCTGACTTTC	CATSTEGRLSGANVLTF
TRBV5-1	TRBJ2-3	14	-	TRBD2	TGCGCCAGCAGCGAAGCGGGAGGGACAGATACGCAGTATTTT	CASSEAGGTDTQYF
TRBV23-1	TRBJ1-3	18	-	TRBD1	TGCGCCAGCATGGCCGGGACAGTATGGATTGATTTTGGAAACACCATATATTTT	CASMAGTVWIDFGNTIYF
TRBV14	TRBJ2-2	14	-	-	TGTGCCAGCAGGAAACAGCATAACACCGGGGAGCTGTTTTTT	CASRKQHNTGELFF
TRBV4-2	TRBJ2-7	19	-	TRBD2	TGTGCCAGCAGCCAAGGCTACTCGAGGACTAGTGATTATCCCTACGAGCAGTACTTC	CASSQGYSRTSDYPYEQYF
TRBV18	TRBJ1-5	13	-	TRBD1	TGTGCCAGCTCACCACCCAGACAGGGAAGGCAGCATTTT	CASSPPRQGRQHF
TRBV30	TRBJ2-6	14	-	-	TGTGCCTGGAGTAGCGGGTCTGGGGCCAACGTCCTGACTTTC	CAWSSGSGANVLTF
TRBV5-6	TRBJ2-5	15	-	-	TGTGCCAGCAGCTTGTTTTCCGAGGGATGGGAGACCCAGTACTTC	CASSLFSEGWETQYF
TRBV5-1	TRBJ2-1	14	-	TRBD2	TGCGCCAGCAGCTCCGGGGGGGTCTACAATGAGCAGTTCTTC	CASSSGGVYNEQFF
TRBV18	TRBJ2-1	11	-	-	TGTGCCAGCTCACCGGGGAGTGAGCAGTTCTTC	CASSPGSEQFF